The clone carrying this TCR beta chain was detected many times. Antigen unknown. The library gave individual cDNA molecules unique molecular identifiers. In the source study's methods: A per-sample median of around 100,000 TCRs was observed, with a range of about 20,000 to 700,000. TCRdb called the RACE reads again in MiXCR, with one record for every CDR3 protein. The V and J calls were determined by TCRdb, not by the authors. Of roughly 75,000 distinct CDR3 sequences in the sample, 8.6% were seen once. Time point of the sample: healthy volunteer bleed at 6 weeks. Extraction of total RNA was performed on unfractionated whole blood. The entry originates in a study of human T cells and chemical hapten exposure. Regarding the study as a whole: The study found that DPC sensitization did not change TCRs above 1 in 1000 frequency.

The germline CDR1 and CDR2 sequences are DFQATT and SNEGSKA (reference sequence). This CDR3 spans 16 amino acids. After removal of 1 base from V and 0 bases from J, the junction contained 5 bases not matched to a gene. Sequencing was performed on whole blood. The chain combines TRBV20-1 with TRBJ2-3; 9 bases line up with TRBD2. This receptor was obtained from a female donor in good health. Some clones in this sample may be carry-over from other donors' samples. CDR3 sequence (DNA): TGCAGTGCTAGAGTAGGCGGACTAGCGAGCACAGATACGCAGTATTTT. Protein product: CSARVGGLASTDTQYF.